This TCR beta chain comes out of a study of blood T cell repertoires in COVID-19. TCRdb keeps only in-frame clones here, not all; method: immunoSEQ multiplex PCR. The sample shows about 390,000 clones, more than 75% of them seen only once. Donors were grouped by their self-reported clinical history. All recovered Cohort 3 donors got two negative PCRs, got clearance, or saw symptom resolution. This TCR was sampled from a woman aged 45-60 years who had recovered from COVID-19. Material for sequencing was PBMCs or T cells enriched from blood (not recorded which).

The CDR3 loop is CASSLGDIGEGYTF. The CDR3 DNA sequence: TGTGCCAGCAGCTTGGGGGACATCGGGGAAGGCTACACCTTC. This sequence joins TRBV5-5 and TRBJ1-2; possible D gene TRBD1, 6 bases. The CDR3 length is 14 residues. In germline, CDR1 is SGHKS, CDR2 YYEKEE (reference sequence). Trimming shortened V by 0 bases and J by 8 bases, and 14 bases separated the two germline ends.